This TCR beta chain appears in the sequencing data of a study of Siglec-9 on CD8 T cells in melanoma. To note about this clone: Its antigen is unknown.

The protocol was immunoSEQ multiplex PCR, while the TCRdb copy is restricted to in-frame clones and leaves out a portion. Found here are 30,000 to 45,000 clones, about 80% of them singletons; the top ten hold around 1.7%. Study results and limitations: An effector memory CD8+ T-cell subset seemingly accumulating in melanoma was reportedly marked and regulated by Siglec-9.

Sequencing input: Siglec-9- CD8+ T cells sorted from blood. The receptor comes from a human donor in good health.

Here the CDR3 DNA reads TGTGCCAGTAGTATAGACCAGAATCCCAATGAAAAACTGTTTTTT. Translation: CASSIDQNPNEKLFF. This sequence joins TRBV19 and TRBJ1-4; unclear D gene. CDR1 is LNHDA and CDR2 is SQIVND in the germline V gene (reference sequence). This CDR3 is 15 amino acids long. V was trimmed by 0 bases and J by 5 bases, leaving 10 bases between them.